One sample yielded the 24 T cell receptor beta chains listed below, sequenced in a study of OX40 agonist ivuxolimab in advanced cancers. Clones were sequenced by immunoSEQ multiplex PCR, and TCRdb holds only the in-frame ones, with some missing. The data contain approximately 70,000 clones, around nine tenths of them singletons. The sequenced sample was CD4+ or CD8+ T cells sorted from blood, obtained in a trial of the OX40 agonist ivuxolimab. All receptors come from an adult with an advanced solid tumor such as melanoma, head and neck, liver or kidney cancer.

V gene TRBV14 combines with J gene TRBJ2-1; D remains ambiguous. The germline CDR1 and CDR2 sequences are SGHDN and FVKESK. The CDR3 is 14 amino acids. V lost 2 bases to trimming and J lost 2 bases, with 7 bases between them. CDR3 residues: CASSQLLAYNEQFF. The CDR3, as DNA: TGTGCCAGCAGCCAACTCCTAGCCTACAATGAGCAGTTCTTC.

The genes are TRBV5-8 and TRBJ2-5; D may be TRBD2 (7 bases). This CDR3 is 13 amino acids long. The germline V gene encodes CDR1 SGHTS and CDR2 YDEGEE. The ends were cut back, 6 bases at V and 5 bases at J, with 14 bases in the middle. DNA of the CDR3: TGTGCCAGCACGCGGGGGCGAAAGGAGACCCAGTACTTC. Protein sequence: CASTRGRKETQYF.

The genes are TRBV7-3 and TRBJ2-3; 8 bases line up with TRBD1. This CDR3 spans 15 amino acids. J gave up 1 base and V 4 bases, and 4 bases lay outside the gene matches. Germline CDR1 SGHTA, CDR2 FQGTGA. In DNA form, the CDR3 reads TGTGCCAGCAGCTCAATGACAGGGGGCACAGATACGCAGTATTTT. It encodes CASSSMTGGTDTQYF.

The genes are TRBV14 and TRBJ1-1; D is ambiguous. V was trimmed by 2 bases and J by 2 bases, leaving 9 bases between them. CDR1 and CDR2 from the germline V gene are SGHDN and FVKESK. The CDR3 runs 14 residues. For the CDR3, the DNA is TGTGCCAGCAGCCAAATCCGGGATAACACTGAAGCTTTCTTT. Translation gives CASSQIRDNTEAFF.

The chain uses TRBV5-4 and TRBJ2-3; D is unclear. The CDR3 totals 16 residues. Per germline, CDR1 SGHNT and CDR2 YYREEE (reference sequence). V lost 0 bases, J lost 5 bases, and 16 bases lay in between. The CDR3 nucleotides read TGTGCCAGCAGCTTGGTTTCGGCGGCCACGGGAGATACGCAGTATTTT. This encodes CASSLVSAATGDTQYF.

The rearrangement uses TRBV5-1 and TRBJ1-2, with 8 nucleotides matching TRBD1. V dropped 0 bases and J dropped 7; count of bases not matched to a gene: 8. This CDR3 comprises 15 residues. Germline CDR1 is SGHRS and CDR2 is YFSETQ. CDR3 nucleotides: TGCGCCAGCAGCTTGGTATACGGGACAGGTGGTGGCTACACCTTC. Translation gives CASSLVYGTGGGYTF.

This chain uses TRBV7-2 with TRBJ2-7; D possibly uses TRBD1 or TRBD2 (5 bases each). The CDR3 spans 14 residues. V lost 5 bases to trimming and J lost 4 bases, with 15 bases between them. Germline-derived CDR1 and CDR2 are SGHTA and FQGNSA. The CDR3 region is CASSHRDPAYEQYF. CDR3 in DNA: TGTGCCAGCAGCCACCGGGACCCAGCATACGAGCAGTACTTC.

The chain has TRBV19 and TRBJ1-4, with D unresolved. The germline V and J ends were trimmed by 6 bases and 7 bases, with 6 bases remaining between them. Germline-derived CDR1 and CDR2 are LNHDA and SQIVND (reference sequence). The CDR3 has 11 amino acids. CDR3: CASRFGEKLFF. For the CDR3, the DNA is TGTGCCAGTAGATTCGGTGAAAAACTGTTTTTT.

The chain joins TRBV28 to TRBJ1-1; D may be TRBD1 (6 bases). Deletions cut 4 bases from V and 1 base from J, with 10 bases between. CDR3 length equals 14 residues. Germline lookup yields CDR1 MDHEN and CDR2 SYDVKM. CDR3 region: CASSSGTRNTEAFF. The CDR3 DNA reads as TGTGCCAGCAGTTCAGGGACACGGAACACTGAAGCTTTCTTT. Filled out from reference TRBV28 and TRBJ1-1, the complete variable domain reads DVKVTQSSRYLVKRTGEKVFLECVQDMDHENMFWYRQDPGLGLRLIYFSYDVKMKEKGDIPEGYSVSREKKERFSLILESASTNQTSMYLCASSSGTRNTEAFFGQGTRLTVV.

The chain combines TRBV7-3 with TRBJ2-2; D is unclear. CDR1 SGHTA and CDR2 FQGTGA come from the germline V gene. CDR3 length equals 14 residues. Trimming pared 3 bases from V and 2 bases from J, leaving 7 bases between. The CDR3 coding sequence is TGTGCCAGCAGCTTGTATGGCAACACCGGGGAGCTGTTTTTT. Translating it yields CASSLYGNTGELFF.

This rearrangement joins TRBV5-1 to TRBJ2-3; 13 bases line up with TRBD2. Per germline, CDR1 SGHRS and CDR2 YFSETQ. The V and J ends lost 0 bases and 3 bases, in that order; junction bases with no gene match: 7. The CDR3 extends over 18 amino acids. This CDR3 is CASSLAGVTSGRTDTQYF. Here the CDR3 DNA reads TGCGCCAGCAGCTTGGCGGGGGTGACTAGCGGGAGGACAGATACGCAGTATTTT.

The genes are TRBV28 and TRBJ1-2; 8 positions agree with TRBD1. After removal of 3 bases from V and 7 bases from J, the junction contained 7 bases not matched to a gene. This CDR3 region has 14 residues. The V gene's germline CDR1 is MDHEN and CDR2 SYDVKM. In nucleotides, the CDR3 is TGTGCCAGCAGTTTGGACAGGGTGGGGTCTGGCTACACCTTC. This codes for CASSLDRVGSGYTF.

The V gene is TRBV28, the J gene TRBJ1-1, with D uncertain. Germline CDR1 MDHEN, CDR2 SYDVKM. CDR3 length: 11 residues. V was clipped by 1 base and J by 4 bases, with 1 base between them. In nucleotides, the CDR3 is TGTGCCAGCAGTTTATCCACTGAAGCTTTCTTT. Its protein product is CASSLSTEAFF.

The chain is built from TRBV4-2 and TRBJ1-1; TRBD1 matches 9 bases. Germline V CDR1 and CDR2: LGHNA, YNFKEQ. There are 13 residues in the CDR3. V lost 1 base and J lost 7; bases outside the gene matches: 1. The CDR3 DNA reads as TGTGCCAGCAGCCAAGGACAGGGGGTTGAAGCTTTCTTT. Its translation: CASSQGQGVEAFF.

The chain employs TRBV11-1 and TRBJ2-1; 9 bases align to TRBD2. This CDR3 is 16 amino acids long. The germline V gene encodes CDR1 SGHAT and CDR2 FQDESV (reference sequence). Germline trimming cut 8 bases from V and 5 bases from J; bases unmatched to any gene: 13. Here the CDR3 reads CASQIFGTSQHNEQFF. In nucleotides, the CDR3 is TGTGCCAGCCAGATCTTCGGGACTAGCCAACACAATGAGCAGTTCTTC.

The CDR3 bases are TGTGCCAGCAGGGGGGGCTTCGGGGAGCTGTTTTTT. It codes for CASRGGFGELFF. This chain uses TRBV2 with TRBJ2-2; D may correspond to TRBD1 or TRBD2 (6 bases each). The CDR3 runs 12 residues. In germline, CDR1 is SNHLY, CDR2 FYNNEI. Trimming took off 6 bases at V and 7 bases at J, with 9 bases between the two ends.

The CDR3 DNA is TGTGCCAGCAGCGCCGACAGTTCCTCTGGAAACACCATATATTTT. It yields the protein CASSADSSSGNTIYF. This chain joins TRBV9 and TRBJ1-3; perhaps TRBD1 as D (5 bases). The CDR3 consists of 15 residues. V lost 3 bases and J 0 bases, leaving 10 bases between the germline ends. Germline V CDR1 and CDR2: SGDLS, YYNGEE.

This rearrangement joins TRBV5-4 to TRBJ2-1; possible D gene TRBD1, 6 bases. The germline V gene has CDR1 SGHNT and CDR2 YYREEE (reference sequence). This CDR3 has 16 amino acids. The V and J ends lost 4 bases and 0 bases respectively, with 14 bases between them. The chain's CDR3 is CASSPQGSSSYNEQFF. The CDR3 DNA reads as TGTGCCAGCAGCCCCCAGGGGTCCAGCTCCTACAATGAGCAGTTCTTC. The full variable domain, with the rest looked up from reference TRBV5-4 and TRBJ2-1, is ETGVTQSPTHLIKTRGQQVTLRCSSQSGHNTVSWYQQALGQGPQFIFQYYREEENGRGNFPPRFSGLQFPNYSSELNVNALELDDSALYLCASSPQGSSSYNEQFFGPGTRLTVL.

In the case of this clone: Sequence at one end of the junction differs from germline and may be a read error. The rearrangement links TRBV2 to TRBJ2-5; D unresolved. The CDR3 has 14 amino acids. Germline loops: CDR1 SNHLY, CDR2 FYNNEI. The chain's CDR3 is CATQKSGRQATQYF. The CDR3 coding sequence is TGTGCCACCCAGAAATCAGGTAGACAAGCGACCCAGTACTTC.

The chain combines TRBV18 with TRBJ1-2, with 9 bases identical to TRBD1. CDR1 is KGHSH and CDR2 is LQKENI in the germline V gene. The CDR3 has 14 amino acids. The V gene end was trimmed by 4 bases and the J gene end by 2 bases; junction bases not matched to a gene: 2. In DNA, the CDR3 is TGTGCCAGCTCACTAGGACAGGGGAACTATGGCTACACCTTC. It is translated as CASSLGQGNYGYTF. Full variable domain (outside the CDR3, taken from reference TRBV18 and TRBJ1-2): NAGVMQNPRHLVRRRGQEARLRCSPMKGHSHVYWYRQLPEEGLKFMVYLQKENIIDESGMPKERFSAEFPKEGPSILRIQQVVRGDSAAYFCASSLGQGNYGYTFGSGTRLTVV.

The CDR3 region has the DNA TGTGCCAGCAGCAGGGACACCTTGAACACTGAAGCTTTCTTT. Its translation is CASSRDTLNTEAFF. The V gene is TRBV28, the J gene TRBJ1-1; D possibly corresponds to TRBD1 (6 bases). The germline CDR1 and CDR2 sequences are MDHEN and SYDVKM. Trimming removed 6 bases at V and 0 bases at J, with 11 bases between. This CDR3 is built from 14 residues.

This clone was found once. The CDR3 protein is CASSRPNTEAFF. The CDR3 DNA follows: TGTGCCAGCAGCCGCCCGAACACTGAAGCTTTCTTT. The chain recombines TRBV6-5 with TRBJ1-1; no clear D. The germline V and J ends were trimmed by 6 bases and 1 base, with 6 bases remaining between them. The CDR3 extends over 12 amino acids. In germline, CDR1 is MNHEY, CDR2 SVGAGI.

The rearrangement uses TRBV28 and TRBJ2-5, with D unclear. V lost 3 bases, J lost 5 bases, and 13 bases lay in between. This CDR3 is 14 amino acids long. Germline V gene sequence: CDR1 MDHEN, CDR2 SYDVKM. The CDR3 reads CASSFEGLGETQYF. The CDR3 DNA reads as TGTGCCAGCAGTTTTGAAGGGCTGGGGGAGACCCAGTACTTC.

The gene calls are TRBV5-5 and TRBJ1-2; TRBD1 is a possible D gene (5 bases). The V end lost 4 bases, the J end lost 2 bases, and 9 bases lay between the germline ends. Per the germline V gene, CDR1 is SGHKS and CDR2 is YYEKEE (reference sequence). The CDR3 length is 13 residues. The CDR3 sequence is CASSQGRNYGYTF. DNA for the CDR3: TGTGCCAGCAGCCAGGGTCGCAACTATGGCTACACCTTC.